The count of the clone carrying this T cell receptor beta chain is one. The sample belongs to a study of blood T cell repertoires in COVID-19. For the study at large: Collection of acute and convalescent COVID-19 samples took place in the United States, Italy and Spain. PBMCs, B-cell-depleted T cells, or T cells provided the cDNA or gDNA that made up the material.

Per the study methods: Estimation of nucleated cell counts relied on the amplification of reference gene primers. Sequencing used immunoSEQ multiplex PCR; TCRdb keeps in-frame clones, though not all of them. The V and J calls and the clone size are those of that table, but D and trimming were determined from the DNA. The sample consists of about 63,000 clones, approximately 79% of them appearing once. The source material was peripheral blood. This receptor was obtained from a human donor in a cohort sampled during active COVID-19.

Here the CDR3 reads CASSPWGVSTNEKLFF. The CDR3 DNA reads as TGTGCCAGCAGCCCTTGGGGGGTGTCAACTAATGAAAAACTGTTTTTT. V and J are TRBV11-2 and TRBJ1-4, with D perhaps TRBD1 (5 bases). From germline, CDR1 is SGHAT and CDR2 FQNNGV. There are 16 residues in the CDR3. Between the trimmed V and J ends, which lost 5 bases and 0 bases, there was a span of 13 bases.